Given below is one T cell receptor beta chain in context. The antigen remains undetermined. The authors sequenced TCR beta from blood CD8+ and CD4+ T cells. This sample is part of a study of CD8 T cells in Susac syndrome. Study-wide results and limits: The study recognized that its TCR sequencing and HLA analysis covered a relatively small number of individuals.

The CDR3 covers 13 residues. Trimming took 4 bases from V and 5 from J, leaving 8 bases between them. Germline V gene data show CDR1 as SGHAT and CDR2 as FQDESV (reference sequence). The RNA, roughly 0.45 to 1 ug, was put through reverse transcription using random hexamers. The authors amplified TCR beta CDR3 across 54 Vbeta and 13 Jbeta using immunoSEQ multiplex PCR. TCRdb itself ran the immunoSEQ multiplex PCR reads through MiXCR, one entry per CDR3 protein. Of 140,000 or so distinct CDR3 sequences in the sample, approximately 95% were seen once. The TCR sequence derives from a human donor with multiple sclerosis. The sample consisted of CD4+ T cells from PBMCs. The J gene is TRBJ1-4, the V gene TRBV11-1, with a weak D call TRBD1 (5 bases). CDR3 loop: CASSSDTNEKLFF. The CDR3 DNA reads TGTGCCAGCAGCTCGGACACCAATGAAAAACTGTTTTTT.